This T cell receptor (beta chain) was found in a study of monozygotic twins with inflammatory bowel disease. Study-wide points: Among twins, concordant and discordant pairs did not differ in repertoire similarity, possibly from limited power. Reduced clonotype sharing with other individuals was observed in IBD patients relative to healthy twins, especially with disease activity.

Comments on this clonotype: Its antigen remains unidentified.

Investigators made cDNA in eight separate reactions per sample. TCRdb re-called the 5' RACE reads and shows each CDR3 protein once, DNA omitted. In all, the sample yields approximately 420,000 distinct CDR3 sequences. The germline gives CDR1 KGHSH, CDR2 LQKENI. This CDR3 has 14 residues. Sequencing was carried out using blood. This clonotype was obtained from a human donor with ulcerative colitis or Crohn's disease, or a healthy co-twin of an affected twin (not recorded which). This chain joins TRBV18 and TRBJ1-4. The CDR3 loop reads CASSPEVFGEKLFF. The full variable domain, completed using reference TRBV18 and TRBJ1-4, is NAGVMQNPRHLVRRRGQEARLRCSPMKGHSHVYWYRQLPEEGLKFMVYLQKENIIDESGMPKERFSAEFPKEGPSILRIQQVVRGDSAAYFCASSPEVFGEKLFFGSGTQLSVL.